This TCR beta chain is from a study of blood T cell repertoires in COVID-19. At the level of the study: Sites across the United States, Italy and Spain contributed samples from acute and convalescent COVID-19.

V was clipped by 5 bases and J by 6 bases, with 18 bases between them. The CDR3 runs to 14 residues. Looked up from germline, CDR1 is SGHRS and CDR2 is YFSETQ. Authors' processing steps: From reference gene primer amplification, estimates of nucleated cell counts were derived. Produced via immunoSEQ multiplex PCR; TCRdb's table is partial and in-frame only. That table supplies the V and J calls and clone size; D and trimming were determined from the DNA. The repertoire consists of tens of thousands of clones, with approximately 87% occurring once and the leading ten covering around 10%. V and J are TRBV5-1 and TRBJ2-7, with D tentatively TRBD1 (6 bases). The TCR comes from a human donor in a cohort sampled during active COVID-19. Sequences were obtained from peripheral blood. Here the CDR3 DNA reads TGCGCCAGCAGTTCTACTTCACTAGGGGGCGAGCAGTACTTC. Its protein product is CASSSTSLGGEQYF.